These 17 T cell receptor beta chains came from one sample sequenced in a study of post-analysis software for immune sequencing data. The authors incorporated unique molecular identifiers into the TCR beta cDNA libraries. TCRdb reprocessed the PCR reads via MiXCR and lists one record per CDR3 protein. In the table there are approximately 360,000 distinct CDR3 sequences, approximately 38% of which are singletons. No cognate antigen is known for these TCRs. Study-level points and caveats: In patients, roughly five TRBV segments were more frequent than in controls, with TRBV5-6, TRBV5-1 and TRBV20-1 among them.

Sequencing used blood. The receptors come from a girl between 10 and 17 years old with multiple sclerosis.

This clonotype has just a few counts. This chain joins TRBV4-3 and TRBJ2-7; no reliable D call. The CDR3 loop spans 13 amino acids. Germline V gene sequence: CDR1 LGHNA, CDR2 YSLEER. The ends were cut back, 1 base at V and 0 bases at J, with 4 bases in the middle. The CDR3 spells CASSQGASYEQYF. CDR3 nucleotide sequence: TGCGCCAGCAGCCAAGGGGCCTCCTACGAGCAGTACTTC.

V is TRBV4-2 and J is TRBJ2-5; TRBD1 matches at 7 bases. Germline V CDR1 and CDR2: LGHNA, YNFKEQ. CDR3 length: 16 residues. V lost 1 base and J lost 5; bases outside the gene matches: 10. Here the CDR3 DNA reads TGTGCCAGCAGCCAAGCCCCACGACAGGGTACCGAGACCCAGTACTTC. Translated: CASSQAPRQGTETQYF.

J is TRBJ2-6 and V is TRBV6-5; D gene uncertain. Germline V gives CDR1 MNHEY, CDR2 SVGAGI. V was clipped by 3 bases and J by 1 base, with 7 bases between them. The CDR3 consists of 15 residues. The CDR3 region is CASSYLNSGANVLTF. The CDR3 region has the DNA TGTGCCAGCAGTTATTTAAATTCTGGGGCCAACGTCCTGACTTTC.

This clonotype was seen a few times. The V call is TRBV2, the J call TRBJ1-2; 8 bases match TRBD1. CDR3 length: 13 amino acids. Looked up from germline, CDR1 is SNHLY and CDR2 is FYNNEI. Germline trimming cut 6 bases from V and 6 bases from J; bases unmatched to any gene: 6. In DNA form, the CDR3 reads TGTGCCAGCAGACAGGGGGAGGGAAATGGCTACACCTTC. It encodes CASRQGEGNGYTF.

CDR3 amino acids: CASSYGARDQPQHF. The CDR3 DNA reads TGTGCCAGCAGTTACGGGGCGCGAGATCAGCCCCAGCATTTT. V gene TRBV6-2 or TRBV6-3 combines with J gene TRBJ1-5; weak D call: TRBD1 (5 bases). CDR1 MNHEY and CDR2 SVGEGT come from the germline V gene. Trimming cost V 2 bases and J 5 bases, with 10 bases left between them. The CDR3 consists of 14 residues.

In this sample, this clonotype turned up a few times. The chain is built from TRBV7-2 and TRBJ2-1; TRBD2 matches 11 bases. CDR1 and CDR2 (germline): SGHTA, FQGNSA. The V segment lost 4 bases and the J segment 0 bases; nucleotides outside the gene matches: 2. This CDR3 contains 16 residues. CDR3 loop: CASSSSGGPSYNEQFF. The CDR3 coding sequence is TGTGCCAGCAGCTCTAGCGGGGGGCCCTCCTACAATGAGCAGTTCTTC.

This clonotype came up a few times. The gene calls are TRBV5-1 and TRBJ2-3; 9 bases agree with TRBD2. Per the germline V gene, CDR1 is SGHRS and CDR2 is YFSETQ. J gave up 2 bases and V 4 bases, and 11 bases lay outside the gene matches. This CDR3 is 17 amino acids long. In DNA, the CDR3 is TGCGCCAGCAGCACCGTACCCCTAGCGGGGACCACAGATACGCAGTATTTT. Encoded protein: CASSTVPLAGTTDTQYF.

This clonotype was counted a few times. This sequence joins TRBV24-1 and TRBJ2-1; a possible D gene is TRBD2 (5 bases). CDR3 length equals 15 residues. Germline lookup yields CDR1 KGHDR and CDR2 SFDVKD. Trimming cost V 5 bases and J 0 bases, with 10 bases left between them. CDR3 sequence (DNA): TGTGCCACCAGTGCCCGGGGATACTCCTACAATGAGCAGTTCTTC. Protein: CATSARGYSYNEQFF.

This chain's CDR3 is CASSPEGGLSDTQYF. CDR3 in DNA: TGTGCCAGCAGCCCCGAGGGAGGGCTATCAGATACGCAGTATTTT. The rearrangement links TRBV7-9 to TRBJ2-3, with 7 bases identical to TRBD2. The CDR3 is made up of 15 amino acids. Looked up from germline, CDR1 is SEHNR and CDR2 is FQNEAQ (reference sequence). V lost 5 bases, J lost 4 bases, and 9 bases stayed unmatched.

Many counts were recorded for this clonotype. One junction end does not reproduce the germline sequence, and a read error may be involved. This rearrangement joins TRBV5-1 to TRBJ2-7; D unclear. CDR1 is SGHRS, CDR2 YFSETQ, per germline. This CDR3 is 14 amino acids long. The CDR3: CASSPGPIAYEQYF. The DNA for the CDR3 is TGCGCCAGCAGCCCGGGCCCTATCGCCTATGAGCAGTACTTC.

This clonotype has just a few counts. Mismatch with germline at one junction end may stem from a read error. The chain joins TRBV7-8 to TRBJ2-3; 10 bases map to TRBD2. CDR1 and CDR2 from the germline V gene are SGHVS and FQNEAQ. The CDR3 extends over 19 amino acids. The CDR3 DNA reads TGTGCCAGCAGCTTAGCGAGCGGGGGGGCTGACACTAGCACGGATACGCAGTATTTT. Translated, it gives CASSLASGGADTSTDTQYF.

This clonotype has only a few counts. CDR3 coding DNA: TGCGCCAGCAGCCGGACCCCGGCATCCTACGAGCAGTACTTC. This encodes CASSRTPASYEQYF. The V and J genes are TRBV5-1 and TRBJ2-7; D remains unclear. This CDR3 comprises 14 residues. V lost 4 bases, J lost 1 base, and 12 bases lay in between. Germline loops: CDR1 SGHRS, CDR2 YFSETQ.

The J gene is TRBJ2-5, the V gene TRBV5-1; TRBD1 might be the D (5 bases). The CDR3 is made up of 14 amino acids. The V end lost 1 base, the J end lost 0 bases, and 7 bases lay between the germline ends. Per germline, CDR1 SGHRS and CDR2 YFSETQ. The CDR3 sequence: CASSLSGNQETQYF. CDR3 nucleotides: TGCGCCAGCAGCTTGTCAGGGAACCAAGAGACCCAGTACTTC. Filled out from reference TRBV5-1 and TRBJ2-5, the complete variable domain reads KAGVTQTPRYLIKTRGQQVTLSCSPISGHRSVSWYQQTPGQGLQFLFEYFSETQRNKGNFPGRFSGRQFSNSRSEMNVSTLELGDSALYLCASSLSGNQETQYFGPGTRLLVL.

The chain recombines TRBV7-3 with TRBJ2-1, with D maybe TRBD1 (5 bases). This CDR3 spans 13 amino acids. CDR1 is SGHTA, CDR2 FQGTGA, per germline. Trimming pared 4 bases from V and 10 bases from J, leaving 14 bases between. Written as DNA, the CDR3 is TGTGCCAGCAGCTCTGATAGGGGCAGCGAGCAGTTCTTC. Protein sequence: CASSSDRGSEQFF.

V is TRBV7-8 and J is TRBJ1-2; 9 bases agree with TRBD1. CDR3 length equals 17 residues. Germline values: CDR1 SGHVS, CDR2 FQNEAQ. J gave up 1 base and V 1 base, and 7 bases lay outside the gene matches. In DNA form, the CDR3 reads TGTGCCAGCAGCTTAGACGGAGACAGGGGGGATAACTATGGCTACACCTTC. This sequence encodes CASSLDGDRGDNYGYTF.

This clonotype appeared once. The gene calls are TRBV4-3 and TRBJ2-3; the D gene is possibly TRBD1 (5 bases). V was pared by 0 bases and J by 0 bases, with 13 bases between. CDR3 length equals 17 residues. Germline loops: CDR1 LGHNA, CDR2 YSLEER. This CDR3 is CASSQDQGFSSTDTQYF. The CDR3 DNA reads as TGCGCCAGCAGCCAAGACCAGGGTTTCTCAAGCACAGATACGCAGTATTTT.

This clonotype was picked up a small number of times. This chain connects TRBV7-9 to TRBJ2-5, with 12 bases lining up with TRBD2. This CDR3 has 19 amino acids. V lost 2 bases and J lost 0; bases outside the gene matches: 10. Germline V gene data show CDR1 as SEHNR and CDR2 as FQNEAQ (reference sequence). DNA for the CDR3: TGTGCCAGCAGCTTATTCGCGACTAGCGGGGGACCGTACCAAGAGACCCAGTACTTC. Translating gives CASSLFATSGGPYQETQYF. Full variable domain (remainder filled in from reference TRBV7-9 and TRBJ2-5): DTGVSQNPRHKITKRGQNVTFRCDPISEHNRLYWYRQTLGQGPEFLTYFQNEAQLEKSRLLSDRFSAERPKGSFSTLEIQRTEQGDSAMYLCASSLFATSGGPYQETQYFGPGTRLLVL.